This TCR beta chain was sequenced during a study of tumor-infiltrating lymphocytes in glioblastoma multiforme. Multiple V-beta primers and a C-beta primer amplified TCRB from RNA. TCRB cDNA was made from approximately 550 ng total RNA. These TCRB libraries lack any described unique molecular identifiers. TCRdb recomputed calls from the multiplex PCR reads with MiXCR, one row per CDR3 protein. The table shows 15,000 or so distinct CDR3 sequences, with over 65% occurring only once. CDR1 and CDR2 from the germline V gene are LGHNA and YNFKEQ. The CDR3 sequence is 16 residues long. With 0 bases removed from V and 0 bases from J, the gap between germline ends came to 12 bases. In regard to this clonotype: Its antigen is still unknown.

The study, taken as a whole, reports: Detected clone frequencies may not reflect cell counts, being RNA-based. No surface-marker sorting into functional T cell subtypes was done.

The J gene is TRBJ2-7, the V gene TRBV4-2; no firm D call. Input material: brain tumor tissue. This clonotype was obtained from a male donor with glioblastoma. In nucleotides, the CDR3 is TGTGCCAGCAGCCAAGACGCGGCGACCCCCTCCTACGAGCAGTACTTC. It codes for CASSQDAATPSYEQYF.